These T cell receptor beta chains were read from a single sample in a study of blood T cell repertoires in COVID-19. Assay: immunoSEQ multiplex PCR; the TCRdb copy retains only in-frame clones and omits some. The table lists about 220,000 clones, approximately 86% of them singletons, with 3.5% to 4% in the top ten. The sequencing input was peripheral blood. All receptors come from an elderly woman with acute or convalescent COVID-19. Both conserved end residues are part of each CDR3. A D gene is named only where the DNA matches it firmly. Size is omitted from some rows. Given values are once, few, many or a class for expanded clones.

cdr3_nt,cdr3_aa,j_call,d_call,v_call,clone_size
TGCGCCAGCAGGGGGAGGGTTGGGGCCAACGTCCTGACTTTC,CASRGRVGANVLTF,TRBJ2-6,TRBD2,TRBV10-2,NA
TGTGCCAGCAGCCCGGAGGCGGGCCGAATCTATGGCTACACCTTC,CASSPEAGRIYGYTF,TRBJ1-2,NA,TRBV7-9,NA
TGTGCCAGCAGCTACCTGACACGACAGGACTATGGCTACACCTTC,CASSYLTRQDYGYTF,TRBJ1-2,NA,TRBV11-2,NA
TGCGCCAGCAGCCCCAGACAGGGGGCGCAGAACACTGAAGCTTTCTTT,CASSPRQGAQNTEAFF,TRBJ1-1,TRBD1,TRBV5-1,NA
TGTGCCAGCAGCTTCGGGACAGGGGGCTTCGGGGTACCCTACGAGCAGTACTTC,CASSFGTGGFGVPYEQYF,TRBJ2-7,TRBD1,TRBV7-8,NA
TGTGCCAGCAGCGTCGATAGCGGGGCCCGGTACGATACGCAGTATTTT,CASSVDSGARYDTQYF,TRBJ2-3,TRBD2,TRBV9,NA
TGTGCCAGCACCCACGGCGGGGTTGGTGGCTACACCTTC,CASTHGGVGGYTF,TRBJ1-2,NA,TRBV3-1/TRBV3-2,NA
TGTGCCAGCAGCCAGACGGGACTCCCCAGGGAGCAGTTCTTC,CASSQTGLPREQFF,TRBJ2-1,NA,TRBV3-1/TRBV3-2,NA
TGTGCCAGCAGTTTGACAGGGGGACCGAACACTGAAGCTTTCTTT,CASSLTGGPNTEAFF,TRBJ1-1,TRBD1,TRBV6-5,once
TGTGCCACCCGAGGGGGGGGTGAAGCTTTCTTT,CATRGGGEAFF,TRBJ1-1,NA,TRBV27,NA
TGTGCCAGCAGTGATAGGACAGCCCTGCCAAAGCCCCAGCATTTT,CASSDRTALPKPQHF,TRBJ1-5,NA,TRBV2,NA